This TCR beta chain was profiled in a study of early T cells in non-severe SARS-CoV-2 infection. Findings and limits, study-wide: In VDJdb matching, anti-spike CD8 responses were favored while private and CD4 specificities went missing.

Comment on this clonotype: Its target is not known.

With 8 bases clipped from V and 4 bases from J, the junction kept 7 bases outside the gene matches. This CDR3 has 14 residues. CDR1 is MNHNS, CDR2 SASEGT, per germline. TCRdb re-derived calls from the 5' RACE reads in MiXCR, one entry per CDR3 protein. The sample includes 30,000 or so distinct CDR3 sequences, around 7% of them seen just once. This TCR came from an adult who was a healthcare worker with PCR-confirmed SARS-CoV-2 infection or an uninfected control (not recorded which). This chain links TRBV6-1 with TRBJ2-1; TRBD2 matches at 8 bases. Sequenced material: whole blood. The CDR3 sequence: CASEPTSEYNEQFF. DNA for the CDR3: TGTGCCAGCGAGCCGACTAGCGAGTACAATGAGCAGTTCTTC.